The sequence of this T cell receptor (beta chain) was determined in a study of T cells in Graves' hyperthyroidism and ophthalmopathy. Study-wide background: Peripheral blood sampling occurred at initial diagnosis, before any treatment.

With regard to this clonotype: What it binds is unknown. This may come from a read error, since a much larger clone is one base off.

Findings of the study overall: Blood held most thyroid clonotypes expanded above 0.001 frequency.

CDR3 length: 16 residues. The germline CDR1 and CDR2 sequences are SGDLS and YYNGEE. The CDR3 regions of TCR beta were amplified from RNA transcripts. During a first-round RT-PCR of the TCR CDR3, the HTBI primer set was used. Using its own MiXCR run on the multiplex PCR reads, TCRdb lists one record per CDR3 protein. The repertoire holds around 350,000 distinct CDR3 sequences, with about 15% as singletons. V and J are TRBV9 and TRBJ2-1, with D perhaps TRBD2 (6 bases). The specimen sequenced was blood. The sequence was collected from a woman between 25 and 40 years old with Graves' ophthalmopathy. The CDR3 coding sequence is TGTGCCAGCAGCCCCAACGGCGGGGACCTCTACCATGAGCAGTTCTTC. It translates to CASSPNGGDLYHEQFF.